This record covers a single TCR beta chain. What it binds is not known. Assay used: immunoSEQ multiplex PCR; TCRdb lists only in-frame clones, some missing. The data show hundreds of thousands of clones, more than 80% seen once. V lost 0 bases and J lost 3, with 11 bases in between. This CDR3 is built from 15 residues. Germline lookup yields CDR1 LNHNV and CDR2 YYDKDF (reference sequence). This record belongs to a study of Ad26.COV2.S vaccination and SARS-CoV-2 variants. Looking at the study overall: Ad26.COV2.S given intramuscularly, once or twice 56 days apart. Whole-study results and caveats: Non-spike TCR breadth did not differ much between vaccine and placebo recipients. Responses of spike-specific T cells (both CD8+ and CD4+) reportedly showed substantial breadth after vaccination.

The treatment: approximately 18 received Ad26.COV2.S at low or high dose, single or two shots; about 5 received placebo; per-sample allocation not given. All samples were drawn on day 63, counting from the first vaccine or placebo injection. V gene TRBV15 combines with J gene TRBJ2-5, with no clear D. This specimen was peripheral blood, taken in a trial of Ad26.COV2.S vaccine versus placebo. The sequence derives from a person aged 18 to 65 who received the Ad26.COV2.S COVID-19 vaccine or a placebo. CDR3 in DNA: TGTGCCACCAGCAGAGATCCAACCACTAAAGAGACCCAGTACTTC. Translation gives CATSRDPTTKETQYF. Looking up the rest from reference TRBV15 and TRBJ2-5 gives the full variable domain: DAMVIQNPRYQVTQFGKPVTLSCSQTLNHNVMYWYQQKSSQAPKLLFHYYDKDFNNEADTPDNFQSRRPNTSFCFLDIRSPGLGDTAMYLCATSRDPTTKETQYFGPGTRLLVL.